This T cell receptor beta chain came from a study of T cell responses to AZD1222 COVID-19 vaccine. Using immunoSEQ multiplex PCR, the repertoire was profiled, and TCRdb retains in-frame clones only, with some absent. The table records approximately 61,000 clones, around 85% of them present only once. The CDR3 totals 13 residues. The ends lost 3 bases at V and 4 bases at J; junction bases unmatched: 5. Germline-derived CDR1 and CDR2 are SQVTM and ANQGSEA. This TCR was sampled from an adult who received the AZD1222 COVID-19 vaccine. Sequenced material: peripheral blood, taken 28 days after the second AZD1222 dose. The chain recombines TRBV29-1 with TRBJ2-5, with 7 bases identical to TRBD1. In nucleotides, the CDR3 is TGCAGCGTTGATAACAGGGGTCCAGAGACCCAGTACTTC. Its translation is CSVDNRGPETQYF.